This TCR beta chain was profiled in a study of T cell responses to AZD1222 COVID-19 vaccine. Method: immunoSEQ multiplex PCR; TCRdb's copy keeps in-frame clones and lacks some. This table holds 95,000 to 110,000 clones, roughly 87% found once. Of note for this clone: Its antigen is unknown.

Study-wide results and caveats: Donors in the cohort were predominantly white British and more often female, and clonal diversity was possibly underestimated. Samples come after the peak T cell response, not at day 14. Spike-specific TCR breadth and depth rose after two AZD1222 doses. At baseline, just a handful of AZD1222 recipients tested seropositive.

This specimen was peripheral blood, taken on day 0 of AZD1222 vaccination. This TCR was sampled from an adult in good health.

The DNA of the CDR3 is TGTGCCAGCACCTACCACCGGGACGGTTCGGGGACCCAGTACTTC. It codes for CASTYHRDGSGTQYF. The chain employs TRBV6-5 and TRBJ2-5, with D tentatively TRBD1 or TRBD2 (5 bases each). CDR3 length: 15 residues. Germline lookup yields CDR1 MNHEY and CDR2 SVGAGI. Trimming removed 7 bases at V and 7 bases at J, with 22 bases between.